This TCR beta chain was profiled in a study of blood T cell repertoires in COVID-19 (dated by TCRdb to 2018 to 2020). At the level of the whole study: The collaborator samples originated in the United States, Italy and Spain and spanned the acute and convalescent phases of COVID-19. The material from the prospective study consisted of cDNA or gDNA derived from T cells, B-cell-depleted T cells, or PBMCs. Subjects who had been exposed to COVID-19, were actively infected with it, or had recovered from it provided the deeply sampled blood TCRbeta repertoires that made up the dataset. A freely available public database, intended as a resource for researchers studying the immune response to SARS-CoV-2, is where the repertoires were released. The samples were drawn from the first 160 participants of the ongoing ImmuneRACE study and from under 1,500 subjects provided by 6 global collaborators. The sample metadata nearly always contained a de-identified subject ID, COVID-19 status, age in years and sex. HLA class I and class II types, where available, came from metadata supplied by the sample provider rather than from assay-based typing. Findings and caveats that apply to the study as a whole: The quantity of clinical and demographic metadata differed by source and by participant and was supplied without curation.

In regard to this clone: What this receptor recognizes is not known. No qualities accompany the bases; no much larger clone lies one base away.

The immunoSEQ Assay, a bias-controlled multiplex PCR, was used to amplify TCRbeta CDR3 regions from genomic DNA. In the original analysis: Nucleated cell counts per sample were estimated from amplification of reference gene primers within the assay. To quantify the absolute abundance of each unique TCRbeta CDR3 rearrangement, sequence reads were collapsed and filtered. For each sample, productive Simpson clonality was calculated as the square root of Simpson's diversity index across productive rearrangements. Entries here come from immuneACCESS through TCRdb and include only in-frame sequences with V and J called. Some clones fail to appear in such tables; in the studies checked, an unresolved V gene covers under half of the shortfall, and the cause of the remainder is unknown. V and J calls and clone size follow that table, whereas D and trimming were derived from the DNA. This sample has 250,000 or so clones in its table, and around 90% of those were observed once. The top ten hold about 10% of the sample.

In the prospective study, participants were about 18 to 100 years old, resided in around 25 geographic areas of the United States, and were enrolled through a virtual design. In the prospective study, participants were assigned to cohorts based on the clinical history participants reported in a screening survey and a study questionnaire. Recovered participants in ImmuneRACE Cohort 3 were defined by two consecutive negative NP/OP PCR tests, clearance by a healthcare professional, or resolution of symptoms. In the prospective study, whole blood, serum and a nasopharyngeal or oropharyngeal swab were collected from each participant by mobile phlebotomists. Additional blood draws and questionnaires over a 2-month period could optionally be provided by prospective study participants. Prospective study blood samples were shipped either frozen or at room temperature before DNA extraction. Looking up the germline V gene yields CDR1 MNHEY and CDR2 SVGAGI. V is cut back by 7 bases and J by 2 bases, with 4 bases in the junction unmatched. The CDR3 contains 13 residues, cysteine and phenylalanine counted. Left in the record is the CDR3 DNA by itself, 39 bases read in frame from the first base.

The source of this sequence is a man aged 25 to 40 who had recovered from COVID-19. The source material was PBMCs or T cells enriched from blood (not recorded which). The chain joins TRBV6-5 to TRBJ2-5, and TRBD1 aligns with 7 junction nucleotides. The bases are TGTGCCAGCATCCCGGGACAGCAAGAGACCCAGTACTTC. It translates as CASIPGQQETQYF.